Included here is one T cell receptor beta chain sequence, with context. Its specificity is not known. The entry originates in a study of cytomegalovirus exposure and HLA in healthy donors. Study-level information: Across roughly 400 genotyped donors, 81% landed in the Caucasian-associated ancestry cluster.

PCR was performed using 60 Vbeta and 13 Jbeta primers. The repertoire was sequenced with immunoSEQ multiplex PCR; TCRdb's copy has only in-frame clones and lacks some. The sample holds roughly 160,000 clones; roughly 80% are singletons and the top ten take 8.5%. Study-wide findings and caveats: The study flagged about 160 TCR beta chains as cytomegalovirus-associated.

Germline CDR1 and CDR2: MNHNS and SASEGT. With V trimmed by 8 bases and J by 0 bases, 3 bases remained unmatched. This CDR3 is built from 14 residues. Sequences were obtained from PBMCs. This rearrangement joins TRBV6-1 to TRBJ2-3; 9 bases are a match to TRBD1. This clonotype was obtained from a male donor in good health and CMV-seropositive. CDR3 sequence reads: CASGTGPSTDTQYF. The CDR3 DNA follows: TGTGCCAGCGGGACAGGGCCCAGCACAGATACGCAGTATTTT.